Listed here are 31 T cell receptor beta chains from one sample, sequenced in a study of T cells in Graves' hyperthyroidism and ophthalmopathy (dated by TCRdb to about 2019). Libraries came from multiplex PCR. Reads for this sample came from an Illumina HiSeq 2000. The TCR beta CDR3 regions were amplified from RNA transcripts. A first-round RT-PCR of the TCR CDR3 used the HTBI primer set with the Qiagen OneStep RT-PCR kit. The public reads were reprocessed in TCRdb via fastp at Q25 and MiXCR, keeping in-frame beta chains. Identical CDR3 proteins give one entry, which carries the most common genes and DNA. Present in this sample are over 250,000 distinct CDR3 sequences, 25% to 30% of which were seen just once. About 30% of the sample is in the top ten clones. The material sequenced was blood. Every receptor here comes from a man between 40 and 49 years old with Graves' hyperthyroidism that later progressed to Graves' ophthalmopathy.

In its sample, this clonotype was seen many times. The CDR3 DNA follows: TGTGCCAGCAGCGACAATGACAGGGAGAACTATGGCTACACCTTC. Its translation: CASSDNDRENYGYTF. This chain joins TRBV9 and TRBJ1-2; TRBD1 matches at 7 bases. J lost 2 bases, V lost 3 bases, and 7 bases had no gene match. Germline CDR1 SGDLS, CDR2 YYNGEE. The CDR3 runs 15 residues.

There are many counts of this clonotype. The rearrangement links TRBV12-3 or TRBV12-4 to TRBJ2-2; a weak D match, TRBD2 (6 bases). This CDR3 is 17 amino acids long. Trimming took off 5 bases at V and 6 bases at J, with 22 bases between the two ends. CDR3 in DNA: TGTGCCAGCAGTCCCGCGGGACCAGAAAGTTTCCCCGGGGAGCTGTTTTTT. It translates to CASSPAGPESFPGELFF.

This clonotype was seen ten or more times. The chain employs TRBV6-5 and TRBJ1-2; TRBD1 is a possible D gene (6 bases). The ends were cut back, 8 bases at V and 4 bases at J, with 20 bases in the middle. CDR1 is MNHEY, CDR2 SVGAGI, per germline. The CDR3 totals 15 residues. CDR3 loop: CASSPRPGGAYGYTF. The DNA of the CDR3 is TGTGCCAGCTCCCCCCGGCCGGGGGGCGCCTATGGCTACACCTTC.

This clonotype was found many times. CDR3: CASRLTGGSSSQPQHF. In DNA, the CDR3 is TGTGCCAGCAGGCTGACAGGGGGCTCGTCCTCTCAGCCCCAGCATTTT. J is TRBJ1-5 and V is TRBV6-5; 10 bases line up with TRBD1. The V gene's germline CDR1 is MNHEY and CDR2 SVGAGI. J lost 6 bases, V lost 6 bases, and 11 bases had no gene match. The CDR3 totals 16 residues.

This clonotype occurred many times. A much larger clone differs from this one at a single base, so this may be a read error. This chain joins TRBV7-3 and TRBJ2-2; D ambiguous. Trimming pared 3 bases from V and 6 bases from J, leaving 11 bases between. The CDR3 totals 14 residues. CDR1 is SGHTA, CDR2 FQGTGA, per germline. CDR3 protein: CASSLGSPSGELFF. DNA for the CDR3: TGTGCCAGCAGCTTGGGCAGCCCCTCCGGGGAGCTGTTTTTT.

This clonotype was observed many times. V gene TRBV7-9 combines with J gene TRBJ2-5; TRBD2 agrees at 14 bases. Germline V lookup: CDR1 SEHNR, CDR2 FQNEAQ (reference sequence). The CDR3 spans 16 residues. V shed 3 bases, J shed 3 bases, and the junction held 3 bases outside the gene matches. The DNA of the CDR3 is TGTGCCAGCAGCTTTAGGGGACTAGCGGGAGAAGAGACCCAGTACTTC. Its translation: CASSFRGLAGEETQYF.

This clonotype was observed a few times. V is TRBV7-9 and J is TRBJ2-5, with 7 bases identical to TRBD2. Germline V lookup: CDR1 SEHNR, CDR2 FQNEAQ (reference sequence). This CDR3 spans 15 amino acids. The trim removed 3 bases at V and 1 base at J, leaving 5 bases unmatched. DNA for the CDR3: TGTGCCAGCAGCTTCCGAGCGGGACCCCAAGAGACCCAGTACTTC. Encoded protein: CASSFRAGPQETQYF.

CDR3 region: CASSSPGGSNQPQHF. The CDR3 bases are TGTGCCAGCAGTTCCCCGGGGGGTAGCAATCAGCCCCAGCATTTT. V gene TRBV7-8 combines with J gene TRBJ1-5; TRBD1 is a possible D gene (5 bases). V gave up 6 bases and J gave up 0 bases, with 12 bases separating them. CDR1 and CDR2 from the germline V gene are SGHVS and FQNEAQ. This CDR3 has 15 residues.

This clonotype was seen at least ten times. The gene calls are TRBV20-1 and TRBJ1-5, with a possible D match to TRBD1 (5 bases). CDR3 length: 13 amino acids. Looked up from germline, CDR1 is DFQATT and CDR2 is SNEGSKA (reference sequence). V dropped 1 base and J dropped 7 bases, with 11 bases sitting between them. The CDR3 sequence is CSARVTDIQPQHF. CDR3 sequence (DNA): TGCAGTGCTAGAGTGACAGATATACAGCCCCAGCATTTT.

In this sample, this clonotype turned up many times. The chain uses TRBV18 and TRBJ2-7; 7 positions agree with TRBD2. The CDR3 loop spans 16 amino acids. Unmatched junction bases numbered 18, after V lost 8 bases and J lost 5 bases. The V gene's germline CDR1 is KGHSH and CDR2 LQKENI. CDR3 amino acids: CASAQSWREFPNEQYF. The CDR3 DNA reads TGTGCCAGCGCCCAGTCGTGGCGGGAGTTTCCCAACGAGCAGTACTTC.

CDR3 nucleotides: TGCGCCAGCAGCTTGTTGACAGGACAGATGAACACTGAAGCTTTCTTT. The encoded protein is CASSLLTGQMNTEAFF. V usage is TRBV5-1 and J usage is TRBJ1-1; tentatively, D is TRBD1 (6 bases). V lost 1 base and J lost 0, with 13 bases in between. Germline CDR1 and CDR2: SGHRS and YFSETQ. The CDR3 contains 16 residues.

This clonotype showed up many times. V gene TRBV4-1 combines with J gene TRBJ2-7; D is uncertain. Germline lookup yields CDR1 MGHRA and CDR2 YSYEKL. The CDR3 extends over 13 amino acids. Trimming shortened V by 1 base and J by 6 bases, and 10 bases separated the two germline ends. The CDR3: CASSQVIRSEQYF. CDR3 DNA sequence: TGCGCCAGCAGCCAAGTAATTCGGTCCGAGCAGTACTTC.

The chain joins TRBV28 to TRBJ1-6; D is ambiguous. Trimming took 2 bases from V and 10 from J, leaving 18 bases between them. The CDR3 is made up of 16 amino acids. Germline lookup yields CDR1 MDHEN and CDR2 SYDVKM. The CDR3, as DNA: TGTGCCAGCAGTTTAGATGGTAACCCCCTGGGGTCACCCCTCCACTTT. Protein: CASSLDGNPLGSPLHF.

This clonotype was recorded at least ten times. The chain couples TRBV7-9 to TRBJ2-7; D might be TRBD2 (6 bases). V lost 3 bases to trimming and J lost 0 bases, with 9 bases between them. This CDR3 comprises 14 residues. Germline V gene sequence: CDR1 SEHNR, CDR2 FQNEAQ (reference sequence). The CDR3 bases are TGTGCCAGCAGCTTGATCGGGAGCTCCTACGAGCAGTACTTC. Translation: CASSLIGSSYEQYF.

This chain uses TRBV12-3 or TRBV12-4 with TRBJ1-3; D uncertain. This CDR3 contains 14 residues. V was pared by 2 bases and J by 0 bases, with 5 bases between. This CDR3 reads CASSLWNSGNTIYF. DNA for the CDR3: TGTGCCAGCAGTTTATGGAACTCTGGAAACACCATATATTTT.

This clonotype was detected ten times or more. The V call is TRBV20-1, the J call TRBJ2-1, with 7 bases that match TRBD2. Trimming cost V 0 bases and J 6 bases; bases outside gene matches: 8. This CDR3 comprises 15 residues. Germline values: CDR1 DFQATT, CDR2 SNEGSKA (reference sequence). Here the CDR3 reads CSARDLRGSSNEQFF. DNA for the CDR3: TGCAGTGCTAGAGATCTCCGCGGGAGTTCCAATGAGCAGTTCTTC.

This clonotype was counted many times. Written as DNA, the CDR3 is TGCGCCAGCAGCCTCGGGGCCTTGGGCGACGAGCAGTACTTC. It yields the protein CASSLGALGDEQYF. This chain uses TRBV5-1 with TRBJ2-7, with D perhaps being TRBD1 or TRBD2 (5 bases each). The germline V gene encodes CDR1 SGHRS and CDR2 YFSETQ. The CDR3 loop spans 14 amino acids. Trimming shortened V by 4 bases and J by 5 bases, and 16 bases separated the two germline ends.

This clonotype occurred many times. The rearrangement joins TRBV29-1 to TRBJ1-5; 9 bases are shared with TRBD1. The CDR3 runs to 17 residues. The germline V gene encodes CDR1 SQVTM and CDR2 ANQGSEA. Trimming removed 7 bases from V and 5 bases from J; junction bases left unmatched: 18. The CDR3 here is CSGPRDRDVCDHQPQHF. The CDR3 DNA reads as TGCAGCGGGCCCAGGGACAGGGATGTATGTGATCATCAGCCCCAGCATTTT.

This clonotype was seen repeatedly, ten times or more. The genes are TRBV12-3 or TRBV12-4 and TRBJ1-3; D remains unclear. V lost 7 bases to trimming and J lost 0 bases, with 7 bases between them. The CDR3 covers 13 residues. CDR3 sequence reads: CASTIFSGNTIYF. The CDR3 DNA is TGTGCCAGCACTATATTCTCTGGAAACACCATATATTTT.

In its sample, this clonotype was seen many times. V is TRBV5-4 and J is TRBJ2-7, with 12 positions matching TRBD2. The CDR3 loop spans 15 amino acids. Germline CDR1 is SGHNT and CDR2 is YYREEE (reference sequence). J gave up 5 bases and V 4 bases, and 7 bases lay outside the gene matches. CDR3 in amino acids: CASSRASGRVDEQYF. The DNA of the CDR3 is TGTGCCAGCAGCCGGGCTAGCGGGAGGGTGGACGAGCAGTACTTC.

The gene calls are TRBV11-1 and TRBJ1-5; D unclear. Germline assignment: CDR1 SGHAT and CDR2 FQDESV (reference sequence). This CDR3 region has 16 residues. V was shortened by 1 base and J by 4 bases, with 14 bases between the two germline ends. The CDR3 here is CASSLDGTSSNQPQHF. The CDR3 DNA reads TGTGCCAGCAGCTTAGACGGCACCTCTTCGAATCAGCCCCAGCATTTT.

V usage is TRBV20-1 and J usage is TRBJ2-5; no clear D gene. CDR1 DFQATT and CDR2 SNEGSKA come from the germline V gene (reference sequence). Trimming took 5 bases from V and 5 from J, leaving 9 bases between them. This CDR3 has 11 amino acids. The CDR3, as DNA: TGCAGTGCTCGGTCTAGGGAGACCCAGTACTTC. This gives the protein CSARSRETQYF.

This clonotype occurred many times. This chain uses TRBV12-3 or TRBV12-4 with TRBJ2-7, with D possibly TRBD1 on 5 matching bases. The CDR3 sequence is 18 residues long. Between the trimmed V and J ends, which lost 5 bases and 2 bases, there was a span of 25 bases. CDR3 DNA sequence: TGTGCCAGCAGTCCGGACACAGGAACGGATAGGAACCCCTACGAGCAGTACTTC. Translated: CASSPDTGTDRNPYEQYF.

This clonotype was picked up many times. The V call is TRBV19, the J call TRBJ1-2; 11 nucleotides line up with TRBD1. In germline, CDR1 is LNHDA, CDR2 SQIVND (reference sequence). After removal of 3 bases from V and 3 bases from J, the junction contained 3 bases not matched to a gene. The CDR3 spans 15 residues. In DNA form, the CDR3 reads TGTGCCAGTAGTATTGGACAGGGGGCGCACTATGGCTACACCTTC. This sequence encodes CASSIGQGAHYGYTF.

This clonotype appeared many times. This CDR3 is CASSKLAAYTGELFF. In nucleotides, the CDR3 is TGTGCCAGCAGTAAACTAGCAGCGTACACCGGGGAGCTGTTTTTT. V gene TRBV12-3 or TRBV12-4 combines with J gene TRBJ2-2; a weak D match, TRBD2 (6 bases). Deletions cut 5 bases from V and 3 bases from J, with 13 bases between. The CDR3 has 15 amino acids.

The rearrangement uses TRBV6-5 and TRBJ2-4, with 7 nucleotides matching TRBD2. The CDR3 consists of 17 residues. J gave up 0 bases and V 4 bases, and 9 bases lay outside the gene matches. CDR1 and CDR2 (germline): MNHEY, SVGAGI. The CDR3 protein is CASSLRSSGVAKNIQYF. As DNA, the CDR3 is TGTGCCAGCAGTTTAAGGTCTAGCGGAGTAGCCAAAAACATTCAGTACTTC.

This clonotype was counted ten times or more. The CDR3 nucleotides read TGTGCCAGCAGCCATGGACGGGGGCAAGAGACCCAGTACTTC. Protein product: CASSHGRGQETQYF. This sequence joins TRBV2 and TRBJ2-5; D might be TRBD2 (6 bases). Germline CDR1 is SNHLY and CDR2 is FYNNEI. Trimming cost V 6 bases and J 2 bases, with 13 bases left between them. The CDR3 is 14 amino acids.

This clonotype was seen ten or more times. This chain links TRBV24-1 with TRBJ2-2; no reliable D call. This CDR3 contains 16 residues. Germline V gene data show CDR1 as KGHDR and CDR2 as SFDVKD. V lost 1 base and J lost 0, with 8 bases in between. The CDR3 DNA sequence: TGTGCCACCAGTGATTTCAGGACGGCGAACACCGGGGAGCTGTTTTTT. It encodes CATSDFRTANTGELFF.

The table lists this clonotype with many counts. The chain uses TRBV4-1 and TRBJ2-3; 11 bases fit TRBD2. Germline V gives CDR1 MGHRA, CDR2 YSYEKL. This CDR3 contains 16 residues. With V trimmed by 4 bases and J by 3 bases, 6 bases remained unmatched. The CDR3 reads CASSRERLAGTDTQYF. The CDR3 DNA follows: TGCGCCAGCAGCCGTGAGCGACTAGCGGGGACAGATACGCAGTATTTT.

This clonotype was counted many times. This chain connects TRBV14 to TRBJ2-7, with D possibly being TRBD1 (6 bases). Germline CDR1 and CDR2: SGHDN and FVKESK. Trimming removed 5 bases from V and 3 bases from J, with 14 bases in between. The CDR3 loop spans 14 amino acids. CDR3 residues: CASSAGTFVYEQYF. CDR3 DNA: TGTGCCAGCAGCGCCGGGACATTCGTCTACGAGCAGTACTTC.

This clonotype was seen at least ten times. The rearrangement uses TRBV29-1 and TRBJ2-7; TRBD2 agrees at 12 bases. This CDR3 contains 13 residues. Trimming removed 6 bases from V and 3 bases from J; junction bases left unmatched: 3. Germline V gives CDR1 SQVTM, CDR2 ANQGSEA. CDR3 sequence reads: CSVRLAGVYEQYF. The CDR3 DNA is TGCAGCGTCCGACTAGCGGGAGTCTACGAGCAGTACTTC.